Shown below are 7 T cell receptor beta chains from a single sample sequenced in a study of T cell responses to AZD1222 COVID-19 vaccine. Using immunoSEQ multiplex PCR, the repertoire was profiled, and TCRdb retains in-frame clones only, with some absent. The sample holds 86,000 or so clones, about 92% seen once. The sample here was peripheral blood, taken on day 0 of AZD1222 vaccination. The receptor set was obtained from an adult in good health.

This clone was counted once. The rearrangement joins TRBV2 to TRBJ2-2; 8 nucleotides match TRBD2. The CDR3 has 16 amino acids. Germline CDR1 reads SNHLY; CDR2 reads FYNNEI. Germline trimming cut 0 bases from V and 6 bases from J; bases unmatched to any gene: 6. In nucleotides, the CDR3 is TGTGCCAGCAGTGAAGCAGTAGCGGGGTGGTCCGGGGAGCTGTTTTTT. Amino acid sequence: CASSEAVAGWSGELFF. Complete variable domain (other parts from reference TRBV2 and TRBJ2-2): EPEVTQTPSHQVTQMGQEVILRCVPISNHLYFYWYRQILGQKVEFLVSFYNNEISEKSEIFDDQFSVERPDGSNFTLKIRSTKLEDSAMYFCASSEAVAGWSGELFFGEGSRLTVL.

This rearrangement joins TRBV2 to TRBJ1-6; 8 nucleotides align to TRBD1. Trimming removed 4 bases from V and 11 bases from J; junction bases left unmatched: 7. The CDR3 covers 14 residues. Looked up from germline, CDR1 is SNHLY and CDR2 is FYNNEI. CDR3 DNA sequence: TGTGCCAGCAGTGCGGACAGGGTGATTGCACCCCTCCACTTT. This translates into CASSADRVIAPLHF.

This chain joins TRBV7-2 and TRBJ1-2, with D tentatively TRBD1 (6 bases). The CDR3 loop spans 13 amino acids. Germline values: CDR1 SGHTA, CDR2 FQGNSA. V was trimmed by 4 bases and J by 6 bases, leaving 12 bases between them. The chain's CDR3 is CASSSASGDGYTF. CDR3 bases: TGTGCCAGCAGCTCCGCGTCAGGGGATGGCTACACCTTC.

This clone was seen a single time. Here the CDR3 reads CASSKDPAAYNEQFF. DNA for the CDR3: TGTGCCAGCAGTAAGGACCCGGCAGCCTACAATGAGCAGTTCTTC. This chain uses TRBV6-4 with TRBJ2-1, with unresolved D. This CDR3 is built from 15 residues. Germline-derived CDR1 and CDR2 are MRHNA and SNTAGT. Trimming left V 5 bases short and J 2 bases short, with 13 bases between.

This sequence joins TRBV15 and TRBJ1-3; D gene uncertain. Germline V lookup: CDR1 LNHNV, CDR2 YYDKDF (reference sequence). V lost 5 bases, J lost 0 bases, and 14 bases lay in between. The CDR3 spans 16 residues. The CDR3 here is CATSGGSQFSGNTIYF. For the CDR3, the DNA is TGTGCCACCAGCGGAGGGAGCCAGTTCTCTGGAAACACCATATATTTT.

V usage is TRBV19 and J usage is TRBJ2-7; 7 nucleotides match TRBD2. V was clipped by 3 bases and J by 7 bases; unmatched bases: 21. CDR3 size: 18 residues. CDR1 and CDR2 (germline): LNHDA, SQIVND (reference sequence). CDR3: CASSITPNLLAGLREQYF. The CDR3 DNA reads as TGTGCCAGTAGTATCACCCCAAACCTCTTAGCGGGCCTTCGAGAGCAGTACTTC.

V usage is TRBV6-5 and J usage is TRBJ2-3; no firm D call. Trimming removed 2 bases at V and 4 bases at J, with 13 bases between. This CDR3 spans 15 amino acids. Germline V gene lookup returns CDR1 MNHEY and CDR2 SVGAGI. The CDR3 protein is CASSYQTSPPDTQYF. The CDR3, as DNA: TGTGCCAGCAGTTACCAGACATCCCCCCCAGATACGCAGTATTTT.